The rows below give T cell receptor beta chains drawn from one sample of a study of T cells after yellow fever vaccination. Each CDR3 protein is one row after TCRdb ran MiXCR on the 5' RACE reads. The sample has some 390,000 distinct CDR3 sequences, around 19% seen once. The sample here was PBMCs, taken before the yellow fever booster vaccination. The receptors originated from a man aged 18 to 29 who received the YFV17D yellow fever vaccine. Each CDR3 is given with its conserved first and last residue. The order of the fields is clone size, V gene, D gene, J gene, CDR3 protein, CDR3 DNA. The D gene is left open where the match is weak. Clone size is given for some rows only: seen once, a few or many times, or a class if the clone is expanded.

clone size: few; V gene: TRBV24-1; D gene: .; J gene: TRBJ1-1; CDR3 protein: CATRGVNTEAFF; CDR3 DNA: TGTGCCACCCGGGGGGTTAACACTGAAGCTTTCTTT
clone size: .; V gene: TRBV5-1; D gene: TRBD1; J gene: TRBJ1-6; CDR3 protein: CASSPNPGQGTEALHF; CDR3 DNA: TGCGCCAGCAGCCCTAATCCGGGACAGGGGACTGAGGCCCTCCACTTT
clone size: .; V gene: TRBV20-1; D gene: .; J gene: TRBJ1-1; CDR3 protein: CSARGRGTEAFF; CDR3 DNA: TGCAGTGCTAGAGGTCGGGGGACTGAAGCTTTCTTT
clone size: few; V gene: TRBV30; D gene: .; J gene: TRBJ1-2; CDR3 protein: CAWISRRSYGYTF; CDR3 DNA: TGTGCCTGGATTAGTAGGCGCAGCTATGGCTACACCTTC
clone size: few; V gene: TRBV5-1; D gene: .; J gene: TRBJ2-6; CDR3 protein: CASSVGQTSGANVLTF; CDR3 DNA: TGCGCCAGCAGCGTAGGACAGACCTCTGGGGCCAACGTCCTGACTTTC
clone size: .; V gene: TRBV5-1; D gene: TRBD1; J gene: TRBJ2-7; CDR3 protein: CASSLVGQGLSYEQYF; CDR3 DNA: TGCGCCAGCAGCTTGGTGGGACAGGGACTCTCCTACGAGCAGTACTTC
clone size: .; V gene: TRBV12-3/TRBV12-4; D gene: .; J gene: TRBJ1-2; CDR3 protein: CASSPDPNYGYTF; CDR3 DNA: TGTGCCAGCAGCCCCGATCCTAACTATGGCTACACCTTC
clone size: .; V gene: TRBV4-1; D gene: .; J gene: TRBJ2-7; CDR3 protein: CASSWGVGEQYF; CDR3 DNA: TGCGCCAGCAGCTGGGGTGTGGGGGAGCAGTACTTC
clone size: few; V gene: TRBV4-3; D gene: .; J gene: TRBJ1-1; CDR3 protein: CASSQDRGLESTEAFF; CDR3 DNA: TGCGCCAGCAGCCAAGATCGTGGGCTGGAAAGCACTGAAGCTTTCTTT
clone size: .; V gene: TRBV15; D gene: .; J gene: TRBJ1-1; CDR3 protein: CATSRQNTEAFF; CDR3 DNA: TGTGCCACCAGCCGCCAGAACACTGAAGCTTTCTTT
clone size: few; V gene: TRBV6-1; D gene: .; J gene: TRBJ2-3; CDR3 protein: CAAALTDTQYF; CDR3 DNA: TGTGCCGCAGCATTAACAGATACGCAGTATTTT
clone size: .; V gene: TRBV9; D gene: .; J gene: TRBJ2-5; CDR3 protein: CASRANPTGRETQYF; CDR3 DNA: TGTGCCAGCAGAGCAAATCCCACAGGGAGAGAGACCCAGTACTTC
clone size: .; V gene: TRBV12-3/TRBV12-4; D gene: .; J gene: TRBJ1-2; CDR3 protein: CASGGTYYGYTF; CDR3 DNA: TGTGCCAGCGGGGGGACCTACTATGGCTACACCTTC
clone size: .; V gene: TRBV20-1; D gene: .; J gene: TRBJ2-1; CDR3 protein: CSARLGRADNEQFF; CDR3 DNA: TGCAGTGCTAGGCTCGGCAGGGCGGACAATGAGCAGTTCTTC
clone size: few; V gene: TRBV9; D gene: TRBD2; J gene: TRBJ2-2; CDR3 protein: CASSVAGGLSGELFF; CDR3 DNA: TGTGCCAGCAGTGTAGCGGGGGGCCTCTCCGGGGAGCTGTTTTTT
clone size: .; V gene: TRBV20-1; D gene: .; J gene: TRBJ1-2; CDR3 protein: CSATSSYGYTF; CDR3 DNA: TGCAGTGCTACTAGTTCCTATGGCTACACCTTC